These 15 T cell receptor beta chains were sequenced from one sample in a study of T-cell reconstitution after alpha-beta-depleted transplantation in children. Unique molecular identifiers were built into the TCRbeta library. In TCRdb, the PCR reads were re-called with MiXCR into one record per CDR3 protein. The sample lists 400,000 to 500,000 distinct CDR3 sequences, 11% seen once, with nearly 5.5% in the top ten. Sequencing used PBMCs from the stem cell graft donor, obtained from the stem cell graft. These receptors originate from a human donor who donated a stem cell graft to a child with acute myeloid leukemia.

The chain has TRBV12-3 or TRBV12-4 and TRBJ2-4, with 8 bases aligning to TRBD1. Germline trimming cut 6 bases from V and 10 bases from J; bases unmatched to any gene: 5. The CDR3 is made up of 12 amino acids. CDR3 nucleotide sequence: TGTGCCAGCAGAGACAGGGGACTTATTCAGTACTTC. As protein: CASRDRGLIQYF.

The V and J genes are TRBV5-8 and TRBJ2-3; TRBD2 matches 8 bases. J was trimmed by 2 bases and V by 4 bases; bases with no gene match: 9. This CDR3 has 16 amino acids. Germline V gene data show CDR1 as SGHTS and CDR2 as YDEGEE. CDR3 sequence (DNA): TGTGCCAGCAGCCTGGTGGCGGGGGGCACCACAGATACGCAGTATTTT. This sequence encodes CASSLVAGGTTDTQYF. Filled out from reference TRBV5-8 and TRBJ2-3, the complete variable domain reads EAGVTQSPTHLIKTRGQQATLRCSPISGHTSVYWYQQALGLGLQFLLWYDEGEERNRGNFPPRFSGRQFPNYSSELNVNALELEDSALYLCASSLVAGGTTDTQYFGPGTRLTVL.

This chain links TRBV10-3 with TRBJ2-3; TRBD2 matches at 9 bases. V lost 3 bases and J lost 5; bases outside the gene matches: 6. The CDR3 extends over 15 amino acids. The V gene's germline CDR1 is ENHRY and CDR2 SYGVKD. The CDR3 DNA is TGTGCCATCAGTGACGGCGGGAGGGCCCAAGATACGCAGTATTTT. Translation: CAISDGGRAQDTQYF.

At least ten counts were recorded for this clonotype. The V and J genes are TRBV2 and TRBJ2-5; a weak D match, TRBD1 (5 bases). Germline loops: CDR1 SNHLY, CDR2 FYNNEI. The CDR3 sequence is 13 residues long. V lost 2 bases, J lost 5 bases, and 9 bases lay in between. In DNA, the CDR3 is TGTGCCAGCAGTGAAATGGGGCTGGAGACCCAGTACTTC. Translation: CASSEMGLETQYF.

This clonotype was seen a single time. Being one base from a much bigger clone, this may be a read error. The gene calls are TRBV7-8 and TRBJ2-7; the match to TRBD1 covers 7 bases. This CDR3 region has 17 residues. The germline CDR1 and CDR2 sequences are SGHVS and FQNEAQ. The CDR3 coding sequence is TGTGCCAGCGGCTTAGGGACGGACAGGACCAGCTCCTACGAGCAGTACTTC. Translated: CASGLGTDRTSSYEQYF. The entire variable domain, with the rest obtained from reference TRBV7-8 and TRBJ2-7, is as follows: GAGVSQSPRYKVAKRGQDVALRCDPISGHVSLFWYQQALGQGPEFLTYFQNEAQLDKSGLPSDRFFAERPEGSVSTLKIQRTQQEDSAVYLCASGLGTDRTSSYEQYFGPGTRLTVT.

This clonotype was observed at least ten times. This rearrangement joins TRBV12-3 or TRBV12-4 to TRBJ2-6; D not certain. CDR3 length: 12 amino acids. With 7 bases removed from V and 9 bases from J, the gap between germline ends came to 10 bases. The CDR3 reads CASTSPRNVLTF. For the CDR3, the DNA is TGTGCCAGCACCTCCCCCCGCAACGTCCTGACTTTC.

The gene calls are TRBV5-1 and TRBJ1-6; 7 bases match TRBD1. Germline loops: CDR1 SGHRS, CDR2 YFSETQ. V lost 0 bases to trimming and J lost 9 bases; unmatched junction nucleotides: 12. The CDR3 has 17 residues. This CDR3 is CASSLGQGKQQTSPLHF. The CDR3, as DNA: TGCGCCAGCAGCTTGGGACAGGGAAAACAACAAACTTCACCCCTCCACTTT.

This clonotype has only a few counts. The genes are TRBV6-5 and TRBJ2-2; D not certain. Trimming pared 1 base from V and 6 bases from J, leaving 3 bases between. This CDR3 has 12 residues. The V gene's germline CDR1 is MNHEY and CDR2 SVGAGI. Written as DNA, the CDR3 is TGTGCCAGCAGTTACTTGGCCGGGGAGCTGTTTTTT. Protein product: CASSYLAGELFF.

This clonotype was recorded a few times. The chain joins TRBV10-3 to TRBJ1-1; no clear D gene. With 3 bases removed from V and 0 bases from J, the gap between germline ends came to 11 bases. Germline V gene data show CDR1 as ENHRY and CDR2 as SYGVKD. The CDR3 contains 15 residues. The DNA for the CDR3 is TGTGCCATCAGTGATTACGAGGGCTTGAACACTGAAGCTTTCTTT. As protein: CAISDYEGLNTEAFF.

This clonotype was detected ten times or more. The chain has TRBV29-1 and TRBJ1-5; the match to TRBD1 covers 7 bases. Germline V lookup: CDR1 SQVTM, CDR2 ANQGSEA. The V and J ends lost 6 bases and 4 bases, in that order; junction bases with no gene match: 3. The CDR3 contains 12 residues. The CDR3 bases are TGCAGCGTGGGGACAGCGAATCAGCCCCAGCATTTT. Protein: CSVGTANQPQHF. The full variable domain, in which reference TRBV29-1 and TRBJ1-5 provide the parts outside the CDR3, is SAVISQKPSRDICQRGTSLTIQCQVDSQVTMMFWYRQQPGQSLTLIATANQGSEATYESGFVIDKFPISRPNLTFSTLTVSNMSPEDSSIYLCSVGTANQPQHFGDGTRLSIL.

At least ten counts were recorded for this clonotype. The chain has TRBV20-1 and TRBJ2-7; 8 bases agree with TRBD2. This CDR3 is built from 13 residues. Germline lookup yields CDR1 DFQATT and CDR2 SNEGSKA (reference sequence). V lost 6 bases to trimming and J lost 2 bases; unmatched junction nucleotides: 6. CDR3 in amino acids: CSALSGIAYEQYF. The CDR3 coding sequence is TGCAGTGCCCTTAGCGGGATTGCCTACGAGCAGTACTTC.

The J gene is TRBJ2-7, the V gene TRBV5-1, with 9 nucleotides matching TRBD1. The germline CDR1 and CDR2 sequences are SGHRS and YFSETQ. With 6 bases clipped from V and 2 bases from J, the junction kept 6 bases outside the gene matches. The CDR3 runs 14 residues. CDR3: CASNRQGGTYEQYV. In DNA form, the CDR3 reads TGCGCCAGCAACCGACAGGGGGGTACCTACGAGCAGTACGTC.

The V gene is TRBV7-9, the J gene TRBJ1-4; D remains unclear. V lost 3 bases to trimming and J lost 3 bases, with 8 bases between them. Germline V gene lookup returns CDR1 SEHNR and CDR2 FQNEAQ (reference sequence). The CDR3 sequence is 14 residues long. CDR3 residues: CASSFKGPNEKLFF. The CDR3 coding sequence is TGTGCCAGCAGCTTTAAAGGGCCTAATGAAAAACTGTTTTTT.

This chain connects TRBV6-2 or TRBV6-3 to TRBJ1-5, with D unresolved. Germline V gives CDR1 MNHEY, CDR2 SVGEGT. This CDR3 spans 14 amino acids. V lost 2 bases and J lost 6, with 11 bases in between. As DNA, the CDR3 is TGTGCCAGCAGTTACGGCCCGGGGATTCAGCCCCAGCATTTT. Residues: CASSYGPGIQPQHF.

This clonotype was observed at least ten times. The V call is TRBV7-8, the J call TRBJ2-1; TRBD1 agrees at 9 bases. Germline loops: CDR1 SGHVS, CDR2 FQNEAQ. The CDR3 runs 15 residues. Losses at the gene ends were 5 bases for V and 4 bases for J; bases not matched to a gene: 6. CDR3 in DNA: TGTGCCAGCAGCGCCTCCGGGACAGGGTACAATGAGCAGTTCTTC. It codes for CASSASGTGYNEQFF.